The 29 T cell receptor beta chains presented below share a single source sample, sequenced in a study of CD8 T cells in Susac syndrome (dated by TCRdb to about 2019). The library was obtained by the immunoSEQ multiplex PCR assay. RNA was extracted using the RNeasy kit, and roughly 0.5 to 1 microgram was reverse transcribed with random hexamers. TCRdb redid the processing of the public reads, applying fastp at Q25 and MiXCR, and retained in-frame beta chains. Rows are unified per CDR3 protein, each entry keeping the most common DNA and genes. The sample yields 200,000 or so distinct CDR3 sequences; 92% were counted once. The ten largest clones add up to about 0.12% of the sample. The specimen was CD8+ T cells from PBMCs. Every receptor here comes from a human donor with multiple sclerosis.

V gene TRBV5-6 combines with J gene TRBJ1-4, with D possibly being TRBD1 (5 bases). The CDR3 has 14 amino acids. V lost 4 bases and J 7 bases, leaving 14 bases between the germline ends. Germline CDR1 is SGHDT and CDR2 is YYEEEE. The CDR3 is CASSRDLTTEKLFF. Here the CDR3 DNA reads TGTGCCAGCAGCAGGGACTTAACAACTGAAAAACTGTTTTTT. Drawing the rest from reference TRBV5-6 and TRBJ1-4, the complete variable domain is DAGVTQSPTHLIKTRGQQVTLRCSPKSGHDTVSWYQQALGQGPQFIFQYYEEEERQRGNFPDRFSGHQFPNYSSELNVNALLLGDSALYLCASSRDLTTEKLFFGSGTQLSVL.

This clonotype was detected only once. The chain combines TRBV23-1 with TRBJ1-2; 8 nucleotides line up with TRBD1. TRBV23-1 is marked as an open reading frame, function uncertain. J was trimmed by 1 base and V by 1 base; bases with no gene match: 11. The length of the CDR3 is 18 residues. CDR3 in amino acids: CASSQWGGGQDGNYGYTF. The CDR3 DNA reads as TGCGCCAGCAGTCAATGGGGTGGGGGACAGGACGGTAACTATGGCTACACCTTC.

V and J are TRBV3-1 and TRBJ2-7, with D maybe TRBD2 (5 bases). V dropped 4 bases and J dropped 3 bases, with 16 bases sitting between them. Per the germline V gene, CDR1 is LGHDT and CDR2 is YNNKEL (reference sequence). This CDR3 contains 15 residues. The DNA of the CDR3 is TGTGCCAGCAGCCTGGTGGGTGGCGAGGGCTACGAGCAGTACTTC. Translating gives CASSLVGGEGYEQYF.

The V call is TRBV7-3, the J call TRBJ2-5, with D unresolved. The germline V and J ends were trimmed by 3 bases and 5 bases, with 16 bases remaining between them. The CDR3 is 15 residues long. CDR1 and CDR2 from the germline V gene are SGHTA and FQGTGA. DNA of the CDR3: TGTGCCAGCAGCTTGTTAGGTGGGGTTCGGGAGACCCAGTACTTC. Translated: CASSLLGGVRETQYF.

In its sample, this clonotype was seen once. V usage is TRBV9 and J usage is TRBJ1-1, with 10 bases aligning to TRBD1. This CDR3 comprises 15 residues. Trimming removed 7 bases from V and 3 bases from J; junction bases left unmatched: 9. The germline V gene encodes CDR1 SGDLS and CDR2 YYNGEE. CDR3 sequence (DNA): TGTGCCAGCTCCCCTTCGGGACAGGGGCACACTGAAGCTTTCTTT. Translated: CASSPSGQGHTEAFF.

This clonotype was seen once. The chain employs TRBV12-5 and TRBJ1-1; no definite D call. The CDR3 totals 13 residues. The germline V gene encodes CDR1 LGHNT and CDR2 FRNRAP. V lost 3 bases to trimming and J lost 6 bases, with 11 bases between them. The CDR3 here is CASGFDGVSEAFF. The DNA of the CDR3 is TGTGCTAGTGGTTTCGACGGCGTCTCTGAAGCTTTCTTT.

V usage is TRBV5-1 and J usage is TRBJ2-5; D unclear. In germline, CDR1 is SGHRS, CDR2 YFSETQ. V gave up 4 bases and J gave up 5 bases, with 15 bases separating them. The CDR3 extends over 14 amino acids. CDR3 sequence reads: CASSAYGFDETQYF. CDR3 bases: TGCGCCAGCAGCGCGTATGGGTTCGATGAGACCCAGTACTTC.

The rearrangement links TRBV3-1 to TRBJ1-2; D remains unclear. The CDR3 sequence is 19 residues long. Trimming removed 3 bases at V and 3 bases at J, with 26 bases between. Germline V gene data show CDR1 as LGHDT and CDR2 as YNNKEL (reference sequence). The CDR3 loop is CASSQFWIGISSGDYGYTF. As DNA, the CDR3 is TGTGCCAGCAGCCAGTTTTGGATAGGGATATCGTCTGGAGACTATGGCTACACCTTC. Filled out from reference TRBV3-1 and TRBJ1-2, the complete variable domain reads DTAVSQTPKYLVTQMGNDKSIKCEQNLGHDTMYWYKQDSKKFLKIMFSYNNKELIINETVPNRFSPKSPDKAHLNLHINSLELGDSAVYFCASSQFWIGISSGDYGYTFGSGTRLTVV.

This chain links TRBV20-1 with TRBJ2-1; possibly TRBD2 for D (5 bases). Germline CDR1 and CDR2: DFQATT and SNEGSKA (reference sequence). Trimming removed 4 bases from V and 0 bases from J, with 16 bases in between. The length of the CDR3 is 16 residues. This chain's CDR3 is CSAKLRRFSSYNEQFF. In DNA, the CDR3 is TGCAGTGCTAAACTCAGGAGGTTCAGCTCCTACAATGAGCAGTTCTTC.

The chain joins TRBV12-3 or TRBV12-4 to TRBJ1-1; D is undetermined. The germline V and J ends were trimmed by 7 bases and 3 bases, with 9 bases remaining between them. This CDR3 contains 12 residues. CDR3 residues: CASTLGYTEAFF. In DNA form, the CDR3 reads TGTGCCAGCACCCTTGGGTACACTGAAGCTTTCTTT.

The gene calls are TRBV19 and TRBJ2-6, with D unresolved. Germline loops: CDR1 LNHDA, CDR2 SQIVND (reference sequence). V lost 5 bases and J lost 5, with 7 bases in between. CDR3 size: 13 residues. For the CDR3, the DNA is TGTGCCAGTAGTGCCGGGTGGGCCAACGTCCTGACTTTC. It translates to CASSAGWANVLTF. Complete variable domain (other parts from reference TRBV19 and TRBJ2-6): DGGITQSPKYLFRKEGQNVTLSCEQNLNHDAMYWYRQDPGQGLRLIYYSQIVNDFQKGDIAEGYSVSREKKESFPLTVTSAQKNPTAFYLCASSAGWANVLTFGAGSRLTVL.

This clonotype was found once. The rearrangement links TRBV5-6 to TRBJ1-5; TRBD1 agrees at 8 bases. The CDR3 is 16 amino acids. Per germline, CDR1 SGHDT and CDR2 YYEEEE. The junction had 9 bases not matched to a gene; V was cut back by 0 bases and J by 7 bases. CDR3 sequence: CASSLGLDRGGQPQHF. DNA for the CDR3: TGTGCCAGCAGCTTGGGGCTAGACAGGGGAGGGCAGCCCCAGCATTTT.

The chain recombines TRBV7-9 with TRBJ2-1; 7 nucleotides match TRBD1. The junction had 6 bases not matched to a gene; V was cut back by 5 bases and J by 2 bases. Per the germline V gene, CDR1 is SEHNR and CDR2 is FQNEAQ (reference sequence). The CDR3 loop spans 15 amino acids. The CDR3 protein is CASSSTGVPYNEQFF. In DNA, the CDR3 is TGTGCCAGCAGCAGTACAGGGGTTCCCTACAATGAGCAGTTCTTC.

V is TRBV29-1 and J is TRBJ2-1; 9 bases match TRBD2. The CDR3 covers 15 residues. V trimming: 1 base; J trimming: 5 bases; junction bases outside the gene matches: 6. The V gene's germline CDR1 is SQVTM and CDR2 ANQGSEA. The CDR3 sequence: CSVEGVGLANNEQFF. CDR3 bases: TGCAGCGTTGAAGGGGTCGGACTAGCGAACAATGAGCAGTTCTTC.

The chain uses TRBV6-5 and TRBJ2-7, with D perhaps TRBD2 (6 bases). CDR1 is MNHEY and CDR2 is SVGAGI in the germline V gene. Trimming shortened V by 5 bases and J by 3 bases, and 11 bases separated the two germline ends. CDR3 length: 13 amino acids. The CDR3: CASSPAGNYEQYF. Written as DNA, the CDR3 is TGTGCCAGCAGTCCCGCGGGGAACTACGAGCAGTACTTC.

V and J are TRBV5-6 and TRBJ1-1; TRBD1 might be the D (5 bases). The CDR3 spans 14 residues. The V and J ends lost 3 bases and 3 bases respectively, with 12 bases between them. CDR1 and CDR2 from the germline V gene are SGHDT and YYEEEE. CDR3 coding DNA: TGTGCCAGCAGCTGGGGGGGGACGTACACTGAAGCTTTCTTT. Residues: CASSWGGTYTEAFF.

The V call is TRBV20-1, the J call TRBJ2-6; a weak D match, TRBD2 (6 bases). Germline V gene sequence: CDR1 DFQATT, CDR2 SNEGSKA (reference sequence). Deletions cut 5 bases from V and 4 bases from J, with 12 bases between. CDR3 size: 14 residues. The CDR3 protein is CSADGGSGANVLTF. DNA for the CDR3: TGCAGTGCTGATGGAGGGTCCGGGGCCAACGTCCTGACTTTC.

The V and J genes are TRBV2 and TRBJ2-2; D is perhaps TRBD1 (6 bases). V lost 4 bases to trimming and J lost 2 bases, with 8 bases between them. CDR3 length equals 14 residues. The V gene's germline CDR1 is SNHLY and CDR2 FYNNEI. The CDR3 here is CASSGTANTGELFF. The CDR3 DNA reads TGTGCCAGCAGTGGGACAGCTAACACCGGGGAGCTGTTTTTT. Full variable domain (rest looked up from reference TRBV2 and TRBJ2-2): EPEVTQTPSHQVTQMGQEVILRCVPISNHLYFYWYRQILGQKVEFLVSFYNNEISEKSEIFDDQFSVERPDGSNFTLKIRSTKLEDSAMYFCASSGTANTGELFFGEGSRLTVL.

The chain combines TRBV19 with TRBJ1-1; D is undetermined. The CDR3 consists of 11 residues. Germline assignment: CDR1 LNHDA and CDR2 SQIVND (reference sequence). Trimming removed 5 bases at V and 4 bases at J, with 5 bases between. The CDR3 region has the DNA TGTGCCAGTAGTCTTTTCACTGAAGCTTTCTTT. Translating gives CASSLFTEAFF.

V and J are TRBV6-5 and TRBJ1-1; 7 nucleotides align to TRBD1. This CDR3 region has 14 residues. The germline V gene encodes CDR1 MNHEY and CDR2 SVGAGI. Trimming removed 7 bases from V and 0 bases from J; junction bases left unmatched: 5. This chain's CDR3 is CASNQGQLNTEAFF. For the CDR3, the DNA is TGTGCCAGCAATCAGGGACAGCTGAACACTGAAGCTTTCTTT.

The CDR3 DNA follows: TGTGCCAGCAGCTCGGTGGGCCAATCCTACAATGAGCAGTTCTTC. Protein product: CASSSVGQSYNEQFF. The chain employs TRBV2 and TRBJ2-1, with D unclear. Trimming pared 6 bases from V and 1 base from J, leaving 13 bases between. Germline CDR1 is SNHLY and CDR2 is FYNNEI. The CDR3 consists of 15 residues.

In this sample, this clonotype turned up once. J is TRBJ1-2 and V is TRBV20-1; 9 bases are a match to TRBD1. Losses at the gene ends were 0 bases for V and 1 base for J; bases not matched to a gene: 6. The CDR3 consists of 16 residues. Germline V lookup: CDR1 DFQATT, CDR2 SNEGSKA (reference sequence). CDR3 region: CSARDREGQGNYGYTF. The DNA of the CDR3 is TGCAGTGCTAGAGATAGGGAGGGACAGGGTAACTATGGCTACACCTTC.

V is TRBV24-1 and J is TRBJ2-7, with D perhaps matching TRBD2 (5 bases). This CDR3 contains 14 residues. Germline CDR1 is KGHDR and CDR2 is SFDVKD. With 6 bases removed from V and 2 bases from J, the gap between germline ends came to 13 bases. The CDR3: CATSRGADPYEQYF. The CDR3 coding sequence is TGTGCCACCAGTCGTGGAGCGGATCCCTACGAGCAGTACTTC.

The chain recombines TRBV21-1 with TRBJ1-5; the DNA was not used to check the table's D call, TRBD1. TRBV21-1 is given as a pseudogene. The CDR3 runs 17 residues. The CDR3 loop reads CASSVEDRGVSNQPQHF. CDR3 DNA: TGTGCCAGCAGCGTTGAGGACAGAGGGGTTAGCAATCAGCCCCAGCATTTT.

V gene TRBV7-9 combines with J gene TRBJ2-6; TRBD1 might be the D (6 bases). This CDR3 has 17 amino acids. Germline V gene data show CDR1 as SEHNR and CDR2 as FQNEAQ (reference sequence). V shed 5 bases and J shed 0 bases, with 14 bases lying between them. Here the CDR3 DNA reads TGTGCCAGCAGCACGACAGGAATAAGCTCTGGGGCCAACGTCCTGACTTTC. This encodes CASSTTGISSGANVLTF.

The chain employs TRBV12-3 or TRBV12-4 and TRBJ2-7, with 8 bases aligning to TRBD2. CDR3 length: 14 amino acids. The J segment lost 2 bases and the V segment lost 2 bases, leaving 2 bases of the junction unmatched. CDR3 bases: TGTGCCAGCAGTTTATGGCGGGAGGCCTACGAGCAGTACTTC. Its protein is CASSLWREAYEQYF.

The chain combines TRBV7-9 with TRBJ2-7; 7 bases agree with TRBD2. Trimming cost V 5 bases and J 0 bases; bases outside gene matches: 7. There are 15 residues in the CDR3. Germline V CDR1 and CDR2: SEHNR, FQNEAQ (reference sequence). The CDR3 DNA is TGTGCCAGCAGCCGGAGCGGGGACCCCTCCTACGAGCAGTACTTC. Its translation: CASSRSGDPSYEQYF.

This chain connects TRBV7-9 to TRBJ2-7, with D unclear. Trimming cost V 1 base and J 7 bases, with 8 bases left between them. The CDR3 length is 12 residues. From germline, CDR1 is SEHNR and CDR2 FQNEAQ (reference sequence). CDR3 loop: CASSLGTREQYF. The CDR3 DNA is TGTGCCAGCAGCTTAGGTACGAGGGAGCAGTACTTC.

The chain carries TRBV19 and TRBJ1-5; D is undetermined. This CDR3 is 13 amino acids long. Germline V lookup: CDR1 LNHDA, CDR2 SQIVND (reference sequence). Trimming pared 9 bases from V and 5 bases from J, leaving 14 bases between. The CDR3 DNA reads TGTGCCAGCGGCCGGGGTACCTATCAGCCCCAGCATTTT. Its protein is CASGRGTYQPQHF.